Listed below are T cell receptor beta chains from one sample, sequenced in a study of CD8+ T cells in alopecia areata. The method was immunoSEQ multiplex PCR; TCRdb's version includes in-frame clones alone and lacks a portion of them. The sample records fewer than 250,000 clones, roughly 40% being singletons. Material: CD4+ T cells sorted from blood, obtained at roughly week 36, from a patient treated with tofacitinib. The source of these receptors is a human donor with alopecia areata. CDR3s include the opening cysteine and the closing phenylalanine or tryptophan. A D gene is named only where the DNA matches it firmly. Expanded clones get a size class; other rows say once, few or many, or leave the size out.

v_call,j_call,d_call,clone_size,cdr3_aa,cdr3_nt
TRBV19,TRBJ2-7,TRBD2,.,CASPWGGSGRSSYEQYF,TGTGCCTCCCCGTGGGGGGGTAGCGGGAGGTCCTCCTACGAGCAGTACTTC
TRBV29-1,TRBJ2-7,TRBD1,.,CSVLLTGGYEQYF,TGCAGCGTCTTACTGACAGGGGGCTACGAGCAGTACTTC
TRBV13,TRBJ2-3,.,few,CASSSNPTDTQYF,TGTGCCAGCAGCTCAAACCCCACAGATACGCAGTATTTT
TRBV30,TRBJ1-1,.,few,CAWSVLGGTTEAFF,TGTGCCTGGAGTGTACTTGGCGGGACCACTGAAGCTTTCTTT
TRBV29-1,TRBJ1-2,TRBD1,.,CSVEERGGAYGYTF,TGCAGCGTTGAAGAAAGAGGGGGCGCCTATGGCTACACCTTC
TRBV6-1,TRBJ2-1,.,.,CASSEATGTPSYNEQFF,TGTGCCAGCAGTGAAGCGACCGGGACGCCCTCCTACAATGAGCAGTTCTTC
TRBV5-4,TRBJ2-3,.,.,CASSPRRGGDTQYF,TGTGCCAGCAGCCCCCGGCGAGGGGGAGATACGCAGTATTTT
TRBV9,TRBJ2-1,TRBD2,.,CASSVTPKRESQFF,TGTGCCAGCAGCGTGACCCCGAAGCGGGAGTCTCAGTTCTTC
TRBV30,TRBJ2-7,.,few,CAWSVPSPPGDTYEQYF,TGTGCCTGGAGTGTACCATCCCCTCCGGGAGATACCTACGAGCAGTACTTC
TRBV29-1,TRBJ1-1,.,few,CSVATQGEAFF,TGCAGCGTTGCAACTCAAGGCGAAGCTTTCTTT
TRBV6-5,TRBJ2-7,TRBD2,few,CASRRTSGSYEQYF,TGTGCCAGCAGGAGGACTAGCGGGAGCTACGAGCAGTACTTC
TRBV7-9,TRBJ1-2,.,.,CASRPGPVVANYGYTF,TGTGCCAGCCGCCCCGGCCCCGTCGTCGCTAACTATGGCTACACCTTC
TRBV7-9,TRBJ2-5,TRBD2,.,CASSLVASSGSQETQYF,TGTGCCAGCAGCTTAGTGGCTTCTAGCGGATCCCAAGAGACCCAGTACTTC
TRBV29-1,TRBJ1-1,.,.,CSVDPGIRAFF,TGCAGCGTTGACCCGGGAATCCGGGCTTTCTTT
TRBV9,TRBJ1-2,TRBD1,few,CASSTRQGNYGYTF,TGTGCCAGCAGCACTCGACAGGGGAACTATGGCTACACCTTC
TRBV10-3,TRBJ2-3,.,.,CAISGGWREDTQYF,TGTGCCATCAGTGGTGGCTGGAGGGAGGATACGCAGTATTTT
TRBV29-1,TRBJ2-3,.,few,CSTGTVRWDTQYF,TGCAGCACGGGGACGGTTAGGTGGGATACGCAGTATTTT
TRBV7-9,TRBJ2-2,TRBD1,many,CASSAGQGESGELFF,TGTGCCAGCAGCGCCGGACAGGGTGAAAGCGGGGAGCTGTTTTTT
TRBV28,TRBJ2-7,TRBD1,.,CASSSTGVYEQYF,TGTGCCAGCAGTTCCACAGGGGTCTACGAGCAGTACTTC
TRBV7-2,TRBJ2-7,TRBD2,.,CASSLRSGGSYEQYF,TGTGCCAGCAGCTTGCGCAGCGGGGGCTCCTACGAGCAGTACTTC
TRBV10-2,TRBJ2-3,.,.,CASSLSASTDTQYF,TGCGCCAGCAGCCTTAGCGCCAGCACAGATACGCAGTATTTT
TRBV28,TRBJ2-2,.,few,CASSYTGTGELFF,TGTGCCAGCAGCTACACTGGGACCGGGGAGCTGTTTTTT
TRBV14,TRBJ2-3,.,.,CASSPPGGNGADTQYF,TGTGCCAGCAGCCCCCCCGGAGGGAACGGGGCAGATACGCAGTATTTT
TRBV4-3,TRBJ1-1,.,.,CASSQSGRGTEAFF,TGCGCCAGCAGCCAGAGTGGCCGGGGAACTGAAGCTTTCTTT
TRBV9,TRBJ2-1,TRBD2,.,CASSGASGRAFYNEQFF,TGTGCCAGCAGCGGAGCTAGCGGGAGGGCCTTCTACAATGAGCAGTTCTTC
TRBV19,TRBJ1-1,TRBD1,few,CASSIQGADTEAFF,TGTGCCAGTAGTATCCAGGGGGCGGACACTGAAGCTTTCTTT
TRBV29-1,TRBJ1-1,.,.,CSVARMNTEAFF,TGCAGCGTAGCAAGGATGAACACTGAAGCTTTCTTT
TRBV18,TRBJ1-1,TRBD1,.,CASRVGTGVTEAFF,TGTGCCAGTCGAGTGGGGACAGGGGTCACTGAAGCTTTCTTT
TRBV18,TRBJ2-7,.,.,CASSPSRDGEQYF,TGTGCCAGCTCACCCTCCCGGGACGGCGAGCAGTACTTC
TRBV7-3,TRBJ1-1,.,few,CASSLTGPNTEAFF,TGTGCCAGCAGCTTGACAGGCCCGAACACTGAAGCTTTCTTT
TRBV2,TRBJ2-3,.,.,CASSASGGESDTQYF,TGTGCCAGCAGTGCATCTGGGGGAGAGTCTGATACGCAGTATTTT
TRBV30,TRBJ2-7,.,.,CASSDNSYEQYF,TGTGCCTCATCAGACAACTCCTACGAGCAGTACTTC
TRBV4-1,TRBJ2-7,TRBD2,few,CASSQEGAGTSGARVIF,TGCGCCAGCAGCCAAGAGGGGGCTGGGACTAGCGGGGCGCGCGTCATTTTC
TRBV7-2,TRBJ2-2,.,.,CASSPPAAGELFF,TGTGCCAGCAGCCCCCCTGCTGCCGGGGAGCTGTTTTTT
TRBV30,TRBJ2-7,.,.,CAWRRPGRRSYEQYF,TGTGCCTGGAGACGACCGGGACGTCGCTCCTACGAGCAGTACTTC
TRBV29-1,TRBJ2-1,TRBD2,.,CSAGGGRNEQFF,TGCAGCGCCGGGGGGGGGCGCAATGAGCAGTTCTTC
TRBV6-6,TRBJ1-2,.,few,CASSTSTGGGYGYTF,.